These 10 T cell receptor beta chains share one sample of origin, sequenced in a study of blood T cell repertoires in COVID-19. Sequenced by immunoSEQ multiplex PCR; TCRdb stores in-frame clones only, minus some. The repertoire holds about 110,000 clones, with 85% as singletons. The specimen was peripheral blood. All receptors come from a human donor in a cohort sampled during active COVID-19.

The chain combines TRBV19 with TRBJ2-6; D possibly corresponds to TRBD1 (6 bases). The CDR3 is made up of 15 amino acids. In germline, CDR1 is LNHDA, CDR2 SQIVND (reference sequence). Trimming pared 4 bases from V and 1 base from J, leaving 8 bases between. The CDR3 DNA reads as TGTGCCAGTAGTACCGACAGGTCTGGGGCCAACGTCCTGACTTTC. Translation: CASSTDRSGANVLTF. Full variable domain (rest looked up from reference TRBV19 and TRBJ2-6): DGGITQSPKYLFRKEGQNVTLSCEQNLNHDAMYWYRQDPGQGLRLIYYSQIVNDFQKGDIAEGYSVSREKKESFPLTVTSAQKNPTAFYLCASSTDRSGANVLTFGAGSRLTVL.

The V call is TRBV7-2, the J call TRBJ2-3; 9 bases are a match to TRBD2. V was pared by 1 base and J by 5 bases, with 4 bases of the junction left unmatched. The V gene's germline CDR1 is SGHTA and CDR2 FQGNSA. The CDR3 consists of 15 residues. CDR3 nucleotides: TGTGCCAGCAGCTTAGGGGGACTAGCTAGAGATACGCAGTATTTT. This translates into CASSLGGLARDTQYF.

The genes are TRBV18 and TRBJ2-3, with D unresolved. Germline V gene sequence: CDR1 KGHSH, CDR2 LQKENI. V was clipped by 0 bases and J by 1 base, with 8 bases between them. The CDR3 totals 15 residues. Here the CDR3 DNA reads TGTGCCAGCTCACCACCGGGCAGACGCACAGATACGCAGTATTTT. Translation: CASSPPGRRTDTQYF.

This chain connects TRBV5-1 to TRBJ1-2; TRBD1 aligns across 8 bases. The ends lost 4 bases at V and 2 bases at J; junction bases unmatched: 13. The germline V gene has CDR1 SGHRS and CDR2 YFSETQ. There are 17 residues in the CDR3. As DNA, the CDR3 is TGCGCCAGCAGCGAGGGCACCGGGACAGGACAGAACTATGGCTACACCTTC. This codes for CASSEGTGTGQNYGYTF.

The CDR3 nucleotides read TGCGCCAGCAGCCGAAGCCGAGGACAGTCCTACGAGCAGTACTTC. It translates to CASSRSRGQSYEQYF. The chain carries TRBV4-1 and TRBJ2-7; a possible D gene is TRBD1 (6 bases). CDR1 and CDR2 from the germline V gene are MGHRA and YSYEKL. Trimming pared 4 bases from V and 1 base from J, leaving 14 bases between. The CDR3 runs 15 residues.

The chain joins TRBV19 to TRBJ2-5; TRBD1 might be the D (6 bases). CDR1 and CDR2 (germline): LNHDA, SQIVND (reference sequence). This CDR3 region has 14 residues. V lost 6 bases and J lost 5, with 16 bases in between. CDR3 in amino acids: CASSVQGPGETQYF. For the CDR3, the DNA is TGTGCCAGTAGCGTCCAGGGGCCCGGGGAGACCCAGTACTTC. The complete variable domain, with remaining parts taken from reference TRBV19 and TRBJ2-5, reads DGGITQSPKYLFRKEGQNVTLSCEQNLNHDAMYWYRQDPGQGLRLIYYSQIVNDFQKGDIAEGYSVSREKKESFPLTVTSAQKNPTAFYLCASSVQGPGETQYFGPGTRLLVL.

This sequence joins TRBV2 and TRBJ1-3; D not resolved. From germline, CDR1 is SNHLY and CDR2 FYNNEI. CDR3 length equals 16 residues. The V gene lost 0 bases and the J gene lost 0 bases, with 9 bases spanning the gap. CDR3 sequence reads: CASSEAETHSGNTIYF. The CDR3 DNA follows: TGTGCCAGCAGTGAAGCGGAGACGCACTCTGGAAACACCATATATTTT.

The chain employs TRBV5-1 and TRBJ2-3; 9 positions agree with TRBD2. The V and J ends lost 2 bases and 3 bases, in that order; junction bases with no gene match: 4. CDR1 SGHRS and CDR2 YFSETQ come from the germline V gene. The length of the CDR3 is 15 residues. CDR3 DNA sequence: TGCGCCAGCAGCTTTGGGCTAGCGGGGACAGATACGCAGTATTTT. Translated: CASSFGLAGTDTQYF.

DNA of the CDR3: TGTGCCAGCAGGGCGACGGGGCAGGGGAATGAAAAACTGTTTTTT. As protein: CASRATGQGNEKLFF. This chain joins TRBV2 and TRBJ1-4, with D tentatively TRBD1 (6 bases). The CDR3 extends over 15 amino acids. Trimming took 6 bases from V and 5 from J, leaving 16 bases between them. CDR1 and CDR2 (germline): SNHLY, FYNNEI.

The rearrangement uses TRBV20-1 and TRBJ1-1; TRBD1 might be the D (6 bases). The germline V and J ends were trimmed by 4 bases and 1 base, with 16 bases remaining between them. The CDR3 is made up of 15 amino acids. CDR1 is DFQATT and CDR2 is SNEGSKA in the germline V gene (reference sequence). The CDR3 region has the DNA TGCAGTGCTACTGACGCCGGGACACAGAACACTGAAGCTTTCTTT. It translates to CSATDAGTQNTEAFF.